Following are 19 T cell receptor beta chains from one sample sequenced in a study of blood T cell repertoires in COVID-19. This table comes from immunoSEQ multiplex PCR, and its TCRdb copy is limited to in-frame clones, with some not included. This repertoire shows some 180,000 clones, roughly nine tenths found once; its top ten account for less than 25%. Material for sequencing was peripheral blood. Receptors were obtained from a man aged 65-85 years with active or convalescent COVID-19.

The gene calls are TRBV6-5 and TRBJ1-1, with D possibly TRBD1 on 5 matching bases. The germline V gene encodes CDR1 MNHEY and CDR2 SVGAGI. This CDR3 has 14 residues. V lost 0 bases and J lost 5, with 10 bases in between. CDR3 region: CASSYSQGRTEAFF. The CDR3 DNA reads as TGTGCCAGCAGTTACTCCCAGGGAAGGACTGAAGCTTTCTTT.

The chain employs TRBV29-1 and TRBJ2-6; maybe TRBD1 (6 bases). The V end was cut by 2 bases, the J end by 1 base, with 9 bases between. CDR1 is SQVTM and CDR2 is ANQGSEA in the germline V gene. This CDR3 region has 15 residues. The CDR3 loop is CSVEQGSSGANVLTF. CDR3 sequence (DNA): TGCAGCGTTGAACAGGGGTCGTCTGGGGCCAACGTCCTGACTTTC.

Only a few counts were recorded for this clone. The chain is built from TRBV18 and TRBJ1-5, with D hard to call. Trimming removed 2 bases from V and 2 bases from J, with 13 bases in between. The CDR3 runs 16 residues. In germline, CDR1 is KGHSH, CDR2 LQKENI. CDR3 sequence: CASSPGLIRGNQPQHF. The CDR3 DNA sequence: TGTGCCAGCTCACCAGGCCTAATTCGGGGCAATCAGCCCCAGCATTTT.

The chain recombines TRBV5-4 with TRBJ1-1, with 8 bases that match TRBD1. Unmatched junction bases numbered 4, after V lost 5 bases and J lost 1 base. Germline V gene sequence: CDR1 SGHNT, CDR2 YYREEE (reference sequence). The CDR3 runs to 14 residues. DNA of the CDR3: TGTGCCAGCAGAAAAGGGACAGGGAACACTGAAGCTTTCTTT. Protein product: CASRKGTGNTEAFF.

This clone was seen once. CDR3 region: CASSELLTGVSSYNEQFF. Here the CDR3 DNA reads TGTGCCAGCAGTGAGCTTTTGACAGGGGTGAGCTCCTACAATGAGCAGTTCTTC. The rearrangement links TRBV25-1 to TRBJ2-1, with 8 bases that match TRBD1. Trimming took 3 bases from V and 0 from J; bases not matched to a gene: 10. There are 18 residues in the CDR3. Germline CDR1 is MGHDK and CDR2 is SYGVNS.

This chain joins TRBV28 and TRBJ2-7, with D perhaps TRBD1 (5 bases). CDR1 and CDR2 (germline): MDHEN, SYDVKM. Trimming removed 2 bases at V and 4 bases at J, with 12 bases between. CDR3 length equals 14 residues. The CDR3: CASSLVGQTYEQYF. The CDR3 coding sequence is TGTGCCAGCAGTTTAGTAGGACAAACTTACGAGCAGTACTTC.

As DNA, the CDR3 is TGTGCCAGCAGCTTTGGACAAGCCTACGAGCAGTACTTC. This translates into CASSFGQAYEQYF. The genes are TRBV7-6 and TRBJ2-7, with D maybe TRBD1 (5 bases). Germline V lookup: CDR1 SGHVS, CDR2 FNYEAQ. The CDR3 length is 13 residues. V lost 3 bases, J lost 2 bases, and 8 bases lay in between.

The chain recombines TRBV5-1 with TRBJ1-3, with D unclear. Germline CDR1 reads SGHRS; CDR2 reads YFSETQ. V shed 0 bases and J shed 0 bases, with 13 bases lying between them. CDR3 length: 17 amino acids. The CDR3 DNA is TGCGCCAGCAGCTTGGATGTAGTGGGCAACTCTGGAAACACCATATATTTT. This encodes CASSLDVVGNSGNTIYF.

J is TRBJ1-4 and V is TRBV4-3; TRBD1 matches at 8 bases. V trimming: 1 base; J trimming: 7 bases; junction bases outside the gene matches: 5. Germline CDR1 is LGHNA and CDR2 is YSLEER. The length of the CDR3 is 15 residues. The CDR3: CASSQGTGHLEKLFF. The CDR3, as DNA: TGCGCCAGCAGCCAAGGGACAGGGCACCTTGAAAAACTGTTTTTT.

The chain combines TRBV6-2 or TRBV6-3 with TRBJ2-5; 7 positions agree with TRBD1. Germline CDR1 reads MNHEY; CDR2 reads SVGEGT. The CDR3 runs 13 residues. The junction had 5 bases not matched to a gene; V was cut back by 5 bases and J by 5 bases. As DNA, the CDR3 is TGTGCCAGCAGTGACAGGGTCGGGGAGACCCAGTACTTC. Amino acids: CASSDRVGETQYF.

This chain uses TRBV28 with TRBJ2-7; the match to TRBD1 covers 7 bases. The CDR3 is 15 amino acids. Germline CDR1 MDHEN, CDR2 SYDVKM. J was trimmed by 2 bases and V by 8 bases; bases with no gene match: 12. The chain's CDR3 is CASRTQTGSAYEQYF. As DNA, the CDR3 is TGTGCCAGCCGCACGCAGACAGGGAGCGCCTACGAGCAGTACTTC.

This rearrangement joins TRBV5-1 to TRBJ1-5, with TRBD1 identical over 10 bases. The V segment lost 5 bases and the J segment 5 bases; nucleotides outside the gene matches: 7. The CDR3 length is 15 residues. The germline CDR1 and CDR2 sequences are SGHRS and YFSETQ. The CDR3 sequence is CASSRTGTGDQPQHF. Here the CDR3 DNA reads TGCGCCAGCAGTAGGACCGGGACAGGGGATCAGCCCCAGCATTTT.

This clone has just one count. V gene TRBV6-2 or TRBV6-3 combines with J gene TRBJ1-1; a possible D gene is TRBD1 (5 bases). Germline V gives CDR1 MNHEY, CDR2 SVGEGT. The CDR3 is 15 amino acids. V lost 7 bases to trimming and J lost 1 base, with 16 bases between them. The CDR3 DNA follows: TGTGCCAGCAACCCTCAGGGAAGAGGGAACACTGAAGCTTTCTTT. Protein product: CASNPQGRGNTEAFF.

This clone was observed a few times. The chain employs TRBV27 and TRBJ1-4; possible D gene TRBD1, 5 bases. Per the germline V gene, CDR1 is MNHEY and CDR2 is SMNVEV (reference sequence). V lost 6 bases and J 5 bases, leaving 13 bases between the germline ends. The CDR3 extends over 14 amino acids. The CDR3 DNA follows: TGTGCCAGCAGGGCGACAGTCAGGAATGAAAAACTGTTTTTT. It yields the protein CASRATVRNEKLFF.

The CDR3 loop reads CSVAGQGGSTQYF. The CDR3 nucleotides read TGCAGCGTGGCGGGACAGGGCGGGAGTACGCAGTATTTT. This rearrangement joins TRBV29-1 to TRBJ2-3, with 9 bases matching TRBD1. This CDR3 is 13 amino acids long. Germline CDR1 reads SQVTM; CDR2 reads ANQGSEA. J lost 8 bases, V lost 6 bases, and 9 bases had no gene match.

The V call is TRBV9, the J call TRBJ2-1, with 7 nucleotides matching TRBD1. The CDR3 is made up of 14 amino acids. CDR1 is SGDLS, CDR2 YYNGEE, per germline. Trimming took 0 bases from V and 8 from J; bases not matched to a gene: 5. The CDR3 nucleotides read TGTGCCAGCAGCGTAGTGGCAGGGGGACATGAGCAGTTCTTC. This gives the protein CASSVVAGGHEQFF.

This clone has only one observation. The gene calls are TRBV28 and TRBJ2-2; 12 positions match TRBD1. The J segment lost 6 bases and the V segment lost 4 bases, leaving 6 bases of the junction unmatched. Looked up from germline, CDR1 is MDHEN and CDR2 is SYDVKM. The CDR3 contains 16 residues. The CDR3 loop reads CASSSRDRGQAGELFF. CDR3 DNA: TGTGCCAGCAGTTCCCGGGACAGGGGGCAGGCCGGGGAGCTGTTTTTT.

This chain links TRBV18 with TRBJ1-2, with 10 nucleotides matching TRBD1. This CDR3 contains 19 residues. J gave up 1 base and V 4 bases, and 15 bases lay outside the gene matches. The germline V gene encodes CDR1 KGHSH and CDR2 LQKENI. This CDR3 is CASSRQFSGTGEHNYGYTF. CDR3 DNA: TGTGCCAGCTCACGCCAGTTCTCCGGGACAGGGGAACATAACTATGGCTACACCTTC.

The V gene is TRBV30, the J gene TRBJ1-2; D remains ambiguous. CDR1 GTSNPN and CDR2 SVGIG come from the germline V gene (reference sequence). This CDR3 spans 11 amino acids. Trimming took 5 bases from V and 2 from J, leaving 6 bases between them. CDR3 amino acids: CAWARNYGYTF. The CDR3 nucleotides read TGTGCCTGGGCCAGAAACTATGGCTACACCTTC.